These 32 T cell receptor beta chains share one sample of origin, sequenced in a study of T cell repertoires and HLA-DP antigens. Produced via immunoSEQ multiplex PCR; TCRdb's table is partial and in-frame only. The data hold some 89,000 clones, with 86% observed a single time. Their recognized antigens are unknown. What was sequenced was CD4+ T cells from PBMCs. The receptors were gathered from a man in his fifties in good health and CMV-seronegative.

This chain joins TRBV6-5 and TRBJ1-5; 8 bases are a match to TRBD1. Germline lookup yields CDR1 MNHEY and CDR2 SVGAGI. J gave up 8 bases and V 5 bases, and 5 bases lay outside the gene matches. This CDR3 comprises 13 residues. The CDR3 DNA follows: TGTGCCAGCAGTACAGACAGGGGTAAGCCCCAGCATTTT. Translated, it gives CASSTDRGKPQHF.

V is TRBV11-3 and J is TRBJ2-3; possibly TRBD2 for D (5 bases). The V end lost 5 bases, the J end lost 5 bases, and 8 bases lay between the germline ends. Germline CDR1 reads SGHNT; CDR2 reads YENEEA. The CDR3 is 12 residues long. CDR3 in amino acids: CASSVLGDTQYF. CDR3 bases: TGTGCCAGCAGCGTACTAGGAGATACGCAGTATTTT. The full variable domain, rest sourced from reference TRBV11-3 and TRBJ2-3, is EAGVVQSPRYKIIEKKQPVAFWCNPISGHNTLYWYLQNLGQGPELLIRYENEEAVDDSQLPKDRFSAERLKGVDSTLKIQPAELGDSAVYLCASSVLGDTQYFGPGTRLTVL.

The J gene is TRBJ2-4, the V gene TRBV18; the D call may be TRBD1 or TRBD2 (5 bases each). The CDR3 covers 17 residues. The V end lost 0 bases, the J end lost 0 bases, and 12 bases lay between the germline ends. Germline V gene lookup returns CDR1 KGHSH and CDR2 LQKENI. CDR3 nucleotides: TGTGCCAGCTCACCACCGGTTACAGGACTAGCCAAAAACATTCAGTACTTC. Residues: CASSPPVTGLAKNIQYF. The whole variable domain, remainder taken from reference TRBV18 and TRBJ2-4, is NAGVMQNPRHLVRRRGQEARLRCSPMKGHSHVYWYRQLPEEGLKFMVYLQKENIIDESGMPKERFSAEFPKEGPSILRIQQVVRGDSAAYFCASSPPVTGLAKNIQYFGAGTRLSVL.

About this clone itself: Other DNA sequences in the same sample also yield this CDR3. V gene TRBV27 combines with J gene TRBJ2-1, with D maybe TRBD2 (5 bases). Trimming pared 5 bases from V and 7 bases from J, leaving 15 bases between. The CDR3 runs 14 residues. Germline loops: CDR1 MNHEY, CDR2 SMNVEV (reference sequence). The CDR3 DNA sequence: TGTGCCAGCAGTCCCCCCGGAGGCTTAAATGAGCAGTTCTTC. Translated, it gives CASSPPGGLNEQFF.

This chain joins TRBV28 and TRBJ2-7, with TRBD1 matching over 8 bases. V was pared by 4 bases and J by 2 bases, with 7 bases of the junction left unmatched. Germline V gene lookup returns CDR1 MDHEN and CDR2 SYDVKM. CDR3 length: 15 residues. Written as DNA, the CDR3 is TGTGCCAGCAGTTCCGAACAGGGGGGACCCTACGAGCAGTACTTC. As protein: CASSSEQGGPYEQYF.

This chain uses TRBV19 with TRBJ1-5; 7 nucleotides align to TRBD1. This CDR3 comprises 16 residues. After removal of 9 bases from V and 3 bases from J, the junction contained 14 bases not matched to a gene. Germline V gene sequence: CDR1 LNHDA, CDR2 SQIVND (reference sequence). Here the CDR3 DNA reads TGTGCCAGCCGCAACAGGGGAGGACGAGACAATCAGCCCCAGCATTTT. It specifies CASRNRGGRDNQPQHF.

The V call is TRBV4-2, the J call TRBJ2-1, with D perhaps given as TRBD1 or TRBD2 (5 bases each). Germline V gene sequence: CDR1 LGHNA, CDR2 YNFKEQ. The V and J ends lost 4 bases and 1 base respectively, with 14 bases between them. CDR3 length equals 16 residues. CDR3 residues: CASSRPRDGSYNEQFF. The CDR3, as DNA: TGTGCCAGCAGCCGACCTCGGGACGGATCCTACAATGAGCAGTTCTTC.

This chain uses TRBV6-5 with TRBJ1-5; D unclear. From germline, CDR1 is MNHEY and CDR2 SVGAGI. V gave up 5 bases and J gave up 6 bases, with 11 bases separating them. CDR3 length: 13 residues. CDR3 DNA: TGTGCCAGCAGTAAACACCTCGGTCAGCCCCAGCATTTT. The encoded protein is CASSKHLGQPQHF.

The V gene is TRBV5-1, the J gene TRBJ2-2; 10 positions match TRBD1. The germline gives CDR1 SGHRS, CDR2 YFSETQ. J gave up 1 base and V 0 bases, and 3 bases lay outside the gene matches. The CDR3 is 17 residues long. The CDR3 nucleotides are TGCGCCAGCAGCTTGGGACAGGGGGCGAAGAACACCGGGGAGCTGTTTTTT. This gives the protein CASSLGQGAKNTGELFF.

The chain links TRBV5-1 to TRBJ1-1, with 7 bases aligning to TRBD1. From germline, CDR1 is SGHRS and CDR2 YFSETQ. Germline trimming cut 0 bases from V and 8 bases from J; bases unmatched to any gene: 7. CDR3 length: 14 amino acids. The CDR3 coding sequence is TGCGCCAGCAGCTTGGGGTTACAGGGGACCGAAGCTTTCTTT. It specifies CASSLGLQGTEAFF.

The CDR3 DNA reads TGTGCCAGCAGCTCCCGAATAGCCCAGGAGGGCTCCTACGAGCAGTACTTC. Translated, it gives CASSSRIAQEGSYEQYF. The gene calls are TRBV11-2 and TRBJ2-7; D is possibly TRBD2 (6 bases). The V end lost 4 bases, the J end lost 0 bases, and 19 bases lay between the germline ends. Germline V gene lookup returns CDR1 SGHAT and CDR2 FQNNGV. The CDR3 is 17 residues long.

This clone was seen a single time. The chain uses TRBV5-5 and TRBJ2-2, with D hard to call. The CDR3 spans 16 residues. With 4 bases removed from V and 1 base from J, the gap between germline ends came to 14 bases. From germline, CDR1 is SGHKS and CDR2 YYEKEE (reference sequence). CDR3 protein: CASSGGRMMNTGELFF. The CDR3 bases are TGTGCCAGCAGCGGCGGACGGATGATGAACACCGGGGAGCTGTTTTTT.

The chain joins TRBV27 to TRBJ2-7; 8 nucleotides line up with TRBD1. Germline trimming cut 4 bases from V and 2 bases from J; bases unmatched to any gene: 7. This CDR3 comprises 15 residues. Germline loops: CDR1 MNHEY, CDR2 SMNVEV (reference sequence). The CDR3 loop reads CASSYPQDRAYEQYF. The CDR3 DNA reads as TGTGCCAGCAGTTACCCCCAGGACAGGGCCTACGAGCAGTACTTC.

J is TRBJ2-1 and V is TRBV4-2; D could derive from TRBD1 or TRBD2 (6 bases each). The CDR3 consists of 14 residues. The germline V gene encodes CDR1 LGHNA and CDR2 YNFKEQ. V was pared by 1 base and J by 9 bases, with 13 bases between. The chain's CDR3 is CASSQARGASEQFF. CDR3 coding DNA: TGTGCCAGCAGCCAAGCTAGGGGGGCGAGTGAGCAGTTCTTC.

Ten or more counts support this clone. The chain couples TRBV18 to TRBJ2-3, with 10 bases aligning to TRBD2. Unmatched junction bases numbered 6, after V lost 4 bases and J lost 2 bases. This CDR3 spans 16 amino acids. From germline, CDR1 is KGHSH and CDR2 LQKENI. In DNA form, the CDR3 reads TGTGCCAGCTCACAATCTAGCGGGGGCCTCACAGATACGCAGTATTTT. The encoded protein is CASSQSSGGLTDTQYF.

This sequence joins TRBV27 and TRBJ2-7; 8 bases line up with TRBD1. Germline lookup yields CDR1 MNHEY and CDR2 SMNVEV (reference sequence). CDR3 length: 17 amino acids. With 0 bases clipped from V and 4 bases from J, the junction kept 11 bases outside the gene matches. CDR3 region: CASSLSPRTGKVYEQYF. The CDR3 DNA reads TGTGCCAGCAGTTTATCCCCCAGGACAGGGAAAGTATACGAGCAGTACTTC.

The rearrangement joins TRBV4-1 to TRBJ2-1, with 9 positions matching TRBD1. CDR1 is MGHRA and CDR2 is YSYEKL in the germline V gene. The CDR3 extends over 16 amino acids. J lost 3 bases, V lost 3 bases, and 6 bases had no gene match. CDR3 loop: CASSHTPGQGYNEQFF. In DNA, the CDR3 is TGCGCCAGCAGCCATACCCCGGGACAGGGCTACAATGAGCAGTTCTTC.

The chain recombines TRBV28 with TRBJ1-4; 7 bases are a match to TRBD1. Germline CDR1 and CDR2: MDHEN and SYDVKM. The CDR3 extends over 16 amino acids. V lost 4 bases and J lost 5; bases outside the gene matches: 10. CDR3: CASSWYKTGKNEKLFF. In DNA form, the CDR3 reads TGTGCCAGCAGTTGGTATAAGACAGGGAAGAATGAAAAACTGTTTTTT.

J is TRBJ2-3 and V is TRBV7-8; 11 nucleotides agree with TRBD2. There are 19 residues in the CDR3. V shed 4 bases, J shed 0 bases, and the junction held 12 bases outside the gene matches. In germline, CDR1 is SGHVS, CDR2 FQNEAQ. The DNA for the CDR3 is TGTGCCAGCAGCTCACATTTAGTGGGACTAGCGGTGAGCACAGATACGCAGTATTTT. As protein: CASSSHLVGLAVSTDTQYF. The variable domain in full, completed from reference TRBV7-8 and TRBJ2-3, reads GAGVSQSPRYKVAKRGQDVALRCDPISGHVSLFWYQQALGQGPEFLTYFQNEAQLDKSGLPSDRFFAERPEGSVSTLKIQRTQQEDSAVYLCASSSHLVGLAVSTDTQYFGPGTRLTVL.

The gene calls are TRBV11-3 and TRBJ1-3; D remains ambiguous. The V end was cut by 1 base, the J end by 4 bases, with 11 bases between. The CDR3 has 15 amino acids. In germline, CDR1 is SGHNT, CDR2 YENEEA. This CDR3 reads CASSLVGVAGNTIYF. The DNA for the CDR3 is TGTGCCAGCAGCTTAGTCGGGGTGGCAGGAAACACCATATATTTT.

This chain links TRBV4-3 with TRBJ2-3, with TRBD2 as a possible D gene (6 bases). Per germline, CDR1 LGHNA and CDR2 YSLEER. The CDR3 is 16 residues long. The germline V and J ends were trimmed by 1 base and 2 bases, with 13 bases remaining between them. The CDR3 loop is CASSQAAGPFTDTQYF. The DNA for the CDR3 is TGCGCCAGCAGCCAAGCGGCGGGACCCTTCACAGATACGCAGTATTTT.

The genes are TRBV7-9 and TRBJ1-2; 7 nucleotides line up with TRBD1. The CDR3 contains 12 residues. V lost 6 bases and J lost 5; bases outside the gene matches: 3. CDR1 SEHNR and CDR2 FQNEAQ come from the germline V gene (reference sequence). The CDR3 nucleotides are TGTGCCAGCAGGAACAGGGGATATGGCTACACCTTC. Residues: CASRNRGYGYTF.

This chain connects TRBV14 to TRBJ1-2; no reliable D call. The V gene's germline CDR1 is SGHDN and CDR2 FVKESK. The CDR3 covers 14 residues. V gave up 2 bases and J gave up 6 bases, with 13 bases separating them. The CDR3: CASSQSRGAHGYTF. The CDR3 DNA reads TGTGCCAGCAGCCAAAGTAGAGGAGCTCATGGCTACACCTTC. The variable domain in full, with the rest retrieved from reference TRBV14 and TRBJ1-2, is EAGVTQFPSHSVIEKGQTVTLRCDPISGHDNLYWYRRVMGKEIKFLLHFVKESKQDESGMPNNRFLAERTGGTYSTLKVQPAELEDSGVYFCASSQSRGAHGYTFGSGTRLTVV.

The V call is TRBV5-1, the J call TRBJ2-1, with 11 bases matching TRBD1. Trimming removed 4 bases from V and 7 bases from J; junction bases left unmatched: 7. CDR1 SGHRS and CDR2 YFSETQ come from the germline V gene. The CDR3 loop spans 15 amino acids. DNA of the CDR3: TGCGCCAGCAGCCGGACAGGGGGCTCTATGAATGAGCAGTTCTTC. Its translation: CASSRTGGSMNEQFF.

Here the CDR3 DNA reads TGTGCCAGCAGCTCCGATCCGGGAAGGAACGAGCAGTACTTC. Residues: CASSSDPGRNEQYF. This chain links TRBV5-4 with TRBJ2-7, with D possibly matching TRBD2 (5 bases). Germline V gives CDR1 SGHNT, CDR2 YYREEE (reference sequence). Trimming left V 3 bases short and J 5 bases short, with 15 bases between. This CDR3 is 14 amino acids long. Based on the CDR3 plus reference TRBV5-4 and TRBJ2-7, the full variable domain is ETGVTQSPTHLIKTRGQQVTLRCSSQSGHNTVSWYQQALGQGPQFIFQYYREEENGRGNFPPRFSGLQFPNYSSELNVNALELDDSALYLCASSSDPGRNEQYFGPGTRLTVT.

A few counts support this clone. The chain recombines TRBV5-8 with TRBJ1-3; D is unclear. The V gene's germline CDR1 is SGHTS and CDR2 YDEGEE. With 4 bases removed from V and 0 bases from J, the gap between germline ends came to 11 bases. The CDR3 spans 15 residues. This CDR3 reads CASSIRKSSGNTIYF. The CDR3 DNA follows: TGTGCCAGCAGCATTAGAAAAAGCTCTGGAAACACCATATATTTT.

This rearrangement joins TRBV7-9 to TRBJ2-1; D remains ambiguous. This CDR3 spans 15 amino acids. The germline CDR1 and CDR2 sequences are SEHNR and FQNEAQ (reference sequence). Trimming removed 4 bases at V and 2 bases at J, with 12 bases between. CDR3 bases: TGTGCCAGCAGCTCCCGGTTGGGCGCCTACAATGAGCAGTTCTTC. It translates to CASSSRLGAYNEQFF.

This clone was recorded a few times. V is TRBV19 and J is TRBJ1-1, with TRBD1 matching 7 bases. CDR3 size: 16 residues. Trimming took 4 bases from V and 0 from J; bases not matched to a gene: 8. Per the germline V gene, CDR1 is LNHDA and CDR2 is SQIVND (reference sequence). CDR3 amino acids: CASSNTGARMNTEAFF. The CDR3 DNA is TGTGCCAGTAGTAACACAGGGGCTCGGATGAACACTGAAGCTTTCTTT.

V gene TRBV5-1 combines with J gene TRBJ2-3; 10 bases line up with TRBD2. The length of the CDR3 is 16 residues. V lost 0 bases and J lost 4; bases outside the gene matches: 5. Germline values: CDR1 SGHRS, CDR2 YFSETQ. CDR3 protein: CASSLGSGRGADTQYF. For the CDR3, the DNA is TGCGCCAGCAGCTTGGGGAGCGGGAGGGGTGCAGATACGCAGTATTTT.

The gene calls are TRBV6-1 and TRBJ1-5; D remains ambiguous. The CDR3 consists of 16 residues. The V gene's germline CDR1 is MNHNS and CDR2 SASEGT. Trimming took 2 bases from V and 0 from J, leaving 11 bases between them. The chain's CDR3 is CASSELMPVSNQPQHF. The CDR3 DNA reads as TGTGCCAGCAGTGAACTAATGCCCGTTAGCAATCAGCCCCAGCATTTT.

V is TRBV6-5 and J is TRBJ2-5, with 10 bases that match TRBD2. Looked up from germline, CDR1 is MNHEY and CDR2 is SVGAGI. This CDR3 contains 14 residues. Trimming removed 10 bases from V and 9 bases from J; junction bases left unmatched: 14. The CDR3 DNA is TGTGCCACCTCTAGCGGGGGCTTCTCGGGGGCCCAGTACTTC. It specifies CATSSGGFSGAQYF.

This sequence joins TRBV9 and TRBJ1-4; D may be TRBD1 (6 bases). The CDR3 consists of 14 residues. The germline gives CDR1 SGDLS, CDR2 YYNGEE. The ends were cut back, 4 bases at V and 10 bases at J, with 17 bases in the middle. CDR3 nucleotide sequence: TGTGCCAGCAGCCCGAAGAGGGGGGGCGGAAAACTGTTTTTT. As protein: CASSPKRGGGKLFF.